The next 3 T cell receptor beta chains were all read from a single sample in a study of blood T cell repertoires in COVID-19. Repertoires were generated with immunoSEQ multiplex PCR, while TCRdb's copy carries only in-frame clones and drops some. The sample shows over 200,000 clones, 75% to 90% of them seen only once. Sequenced: peripheral blood. All receptors come from a man aged 40-49 years with acute or convalescent COVID-19.

The J gene is TRBJ2-5, the V gene TRBV6-5; the D gene is possibly TRBD1 (6 bases). This CDR3 has 14 amino acids. Trimming stripped 4 bases from V and 3 bases from J, with 12 bases between. The germline V gene encodes CDR1 MNHEY and CDR2 SVGAGI. The CDR3 here is CASSLPGAEETQYF. CDR3 DNA: TGTGCCAGCAGTTTACCAGGGGCGGAAGAGACCCAGTACTTC.

The chain joins TRBV2 to TRBJ2-5, with TRBD2 as a possible D gene (5 bases). Germline V CDR1 and CDR2: SNHLY, FYNNEI. This CDR3 is 15 amino acids long. V lost 1 base to trimming and J lost 4 bases, with 13 bases between them. The CDR3 protein is CASSEEGSGVETQYF. CDR3 nucleotides: TGTGCCAGCAGTGAAGAAGGGAGCGGAGTAGAGACCCAGTACTTC.

The chain joins TRBV6-5 to TRBJ1-5, with D unresolved. Trimming took 7 bases from V and 0 from J, leaving 10 bases between them. The CDR3 consists of 14 residues. The germline CDR1 and CDR2 sequences are MNHEY and SVGAGI. The CDR3 reads CASNGVNSNQPQHF. Here the CDR3 DNA reads TGTGCCAGCAACGGGGTTAATAGCAATCAGCCCCAGCATTTT.